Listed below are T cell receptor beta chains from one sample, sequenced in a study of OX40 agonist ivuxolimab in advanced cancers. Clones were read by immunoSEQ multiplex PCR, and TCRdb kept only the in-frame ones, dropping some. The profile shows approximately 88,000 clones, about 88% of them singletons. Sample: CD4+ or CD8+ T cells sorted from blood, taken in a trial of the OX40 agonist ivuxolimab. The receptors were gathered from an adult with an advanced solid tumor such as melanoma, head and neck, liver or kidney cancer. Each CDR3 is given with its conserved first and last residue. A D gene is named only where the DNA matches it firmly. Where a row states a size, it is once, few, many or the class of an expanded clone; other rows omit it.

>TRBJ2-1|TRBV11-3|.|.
CASSLDGTIQFF
TGTGCCAGCAGCTTAGATGGGACAATACAGTTCTTC
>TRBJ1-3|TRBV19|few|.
CASSIGQGPGNTIYF
TGTGCCAGTAGTATAGGTCAGGGTCCTGGAAACACCATATATTTT
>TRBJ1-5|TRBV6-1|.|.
CASNGGDNQPQHF
TGTGCCAGCAATGGGGGGGACAATCAGCCCCAGCATTTT
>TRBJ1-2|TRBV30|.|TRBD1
CAWSQDRSGLSPF
TGTGCCTGGAGCCAGGACAGGAGCGGGCTAAGCCCCTTC
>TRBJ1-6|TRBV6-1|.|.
CASAPGFRVNSPLHF
TGTGCCAGCGCCCCGGGATTTAGGGTAAATTCACCCCTCCACTTT
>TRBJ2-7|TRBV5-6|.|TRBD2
CASSRRLAGPTYEQYF
TGTGCCAGCAGCCGACGACTAGCGGGGCCGACCTACGAGCAGTACTTC
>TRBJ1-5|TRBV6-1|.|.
CASSDQNFNQPQHF
TGTGCCAGCAGTGACCAAAATTTCAATCAGCCCCAGCATTTT
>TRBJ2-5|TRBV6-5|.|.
CASSYHETQYF
TGTGCCAGCAGTTACCACGAGACCCAGTACTTC
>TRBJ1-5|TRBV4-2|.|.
CASSHTYRGFNQPQHF
TGTGCCAGCAGCCACACTTACCGGGGCTTCAATCAGCCCCAGCATTTT
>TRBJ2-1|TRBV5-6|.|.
CASSFGVDEQFF
TGTGCCAGCAGCTTTGGCGTCGATGAGCAGTTCTTC
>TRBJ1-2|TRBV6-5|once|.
CASSYSRVGGYTF
TGTGCCAGCAGTTACTCGAGGGTCGGGGGCTACACCTTC
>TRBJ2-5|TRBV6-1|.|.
CASSESGRQETQYF
TGTGCCAGCAGTGAATCTGGGCGCCAAGAGACCCAGTACTTC
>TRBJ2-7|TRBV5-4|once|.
CASSLEVWDEQYF
TGTGCCAGCAGCTTGGAGGTGTGGGACGAGCAGTACTTC
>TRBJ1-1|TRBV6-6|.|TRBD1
CASRDTGGNTEAFF
TGTGCCAGCAGAGATACAGGGGGTAACACTGAAGCTTTCTTT
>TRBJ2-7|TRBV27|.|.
CASSYRGISWYEQYF
TGTGCCAGCAGTTACCGAGGGATCTCCTGGTACGAGCAGTACTTC
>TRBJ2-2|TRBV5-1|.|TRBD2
CASSLVVAGKTGELFF
TGCGCCAGCAGCTTGGTAGTAGCGGGAAAGACCGGGGAGCTGTTTTTT
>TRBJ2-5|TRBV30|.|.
CAWGAGLGETQYF
TGTGCCTGGGGGGCGGGTCTCGGGGAGACCCAGTACTTC
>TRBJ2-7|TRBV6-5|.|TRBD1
CASSRDRGLYEQYF
TGTGCCAGCAGCCGGGACAGGGGGCTCTACGAGCAGTACTTC
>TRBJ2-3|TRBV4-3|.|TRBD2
CASSQDTRLAGLQDTQYF
TGCGCCAGCAGCCAAGATACCCGTCTAGCGGGGTTACAAGATACGCAGTATTTT
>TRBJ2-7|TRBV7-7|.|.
CASSPILGATHEQYF
TGTGCTAGCAGTCCGATTTTAGGGGCCACGCACGAGCAGTACTTC
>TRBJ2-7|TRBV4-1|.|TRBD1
CASSRTGVPYEQYF
TGCGCCAGCAGTCGAACAGGGGTCCCCTACGAGCAGTACTTC
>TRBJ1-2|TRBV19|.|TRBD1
CASRTGTGGNYGYTF
TGTGCCAGTAGAACCGGGACAGGGGGCAACTATGGCTACACCTTC
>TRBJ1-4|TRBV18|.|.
CASSPGTPGTNEKLFF
TGTGCCAGCTCACCGGGGACACCCGGGACTAATGAAAAACTGTTTTTT
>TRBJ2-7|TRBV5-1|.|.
CASSLGSGEQYF
TGCGCCAGCAGCTTGGGCTCGGGGGAGCAGTACTTC
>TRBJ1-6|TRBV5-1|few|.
CASSFLDDSPLHF
TGCGCCAGCAGCTTCCTGGATGATTCACCCCTCCACTTT
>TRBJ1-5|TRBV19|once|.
CASSIPGADQPQHF
TGTGCCAGTAGTATCCCAGGGGCCGATCAGCCCCAGCATTTT
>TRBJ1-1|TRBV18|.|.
CASSPMLGNPTEAFF
TGTGCCAGCTCGCCCATGTTGGGCAATCCCACTGAAGCTTTCTTT
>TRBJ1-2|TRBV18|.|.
CASSMANYGYTF
TGTGCCAGCTCTATGGCTAACTATGGCTACACCTTC
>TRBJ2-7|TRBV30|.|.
CAWSLTSGPQYF
TGTGCCTGGAGTTTAACATCCGGTCCGCAGTACTTC
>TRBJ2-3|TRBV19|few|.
CASSRPGKSDTQYF
TGTGCCAGTAGTCGCCCAGGAAAATCAGATACGCAGTATTTT
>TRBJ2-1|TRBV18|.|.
CASSFYGNEQFF
TGTGCCAGCTCATTTTATGGCAATGAGCAGTTCTTC
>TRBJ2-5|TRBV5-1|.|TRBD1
CASSPRTGGLETQYF
TGCGCCAGCAGCCCAAGGACAGGGGGCTTAGAGACCCAGTACTTC
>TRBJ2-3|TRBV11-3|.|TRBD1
CASSWGGTGLPDTQYF
TGTGCCAGCAGCTGGGGCGGGACAGGGCTTCCAGATACGCAGTATTTT
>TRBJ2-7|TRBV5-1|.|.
CASSLAGPQYYEQYF
TGCGCCAGCAGCTTGGCAGGACCCCAGTACTACGAGCAGTACTTC
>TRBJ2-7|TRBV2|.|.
CASRSPAYEQYF
TGTGCCAGCAGGTCGCCGGCCTACGAGCAGTACTTC
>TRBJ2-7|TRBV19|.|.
CASSISLEPYYEQYF
TGTGCCAGTAGTATTTCGCTAGAACCATACTACGAGCAGTACTTC
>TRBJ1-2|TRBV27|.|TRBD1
CASSAWTGGPYAGYTF
TGTGCCAGCAGCGCCTGGACAGGGGGTCCCTATGCCGGCTACACCTTC
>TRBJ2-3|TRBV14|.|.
CASSQGLSVPDTQYF
TGTGCCAGCAGCCAAGGACTATCTGTGCCAGATACGCAGTATTTT
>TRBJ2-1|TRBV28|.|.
CASSSFPLGSSYNEQFF
TGTGCCAGCAGTTCCTTCCCACTGGGGAGCTCCTACAATGAGCAGTTCTTC
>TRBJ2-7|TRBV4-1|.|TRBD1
CASSQPGQGTYEQYF
TGCGCCAGCAGCCAGCCGGGACAGGGAACCTACGAGCAGTACTTC
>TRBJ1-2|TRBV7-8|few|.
CASSRNLLQGDYGYTF
TGTGCCAGCAGCCGCAACTTATTACAGGGCGACTATGGCTACACCTTC
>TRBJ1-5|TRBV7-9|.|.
CASKAPQHF
TGTGCCAGCAAAGCACCCCAGCATTTT
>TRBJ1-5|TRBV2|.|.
CASNPGINQPQHF
TGTGCCAGCAATCCAGGGATCAATCAGCCCCAGCATTTT
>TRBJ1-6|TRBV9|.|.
CASSARVDPYNSPLHF
TGTGCCAGCAGCGCCCGAGTTGACCCCTATAATTCACCCCTCCACTTT
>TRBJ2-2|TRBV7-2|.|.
CASSLGPVRVGELFF
TGTGCCAGCAGCTTAGGTCCGGTGAGGGTCGGGGAGCTGTTTTTT
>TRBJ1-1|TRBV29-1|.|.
CSVGQSNTEAFF
TGCAGCGTTGGACAATCGAACACTGAAGCTTTCTTT
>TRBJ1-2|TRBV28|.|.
CASKLGGGNYGYTF
TGTGCCAGCAAACTCGGAGGAGGGAACTATGGCTACACCTTC
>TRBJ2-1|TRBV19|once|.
CASRDSGTGSYNEQFF
TGTGCCAGTAGAGATAGCGGGACAGGCTCCTACAATGAGCAGTTCTTC
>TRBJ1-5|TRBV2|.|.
CASSGDRKPQHF
TGTGCCAGCAGTGGGGATAGAAAGCCCCAGCATTTT
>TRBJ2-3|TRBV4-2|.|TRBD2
CASSQDGLAGRGADTQYF
TGTGCCAGCAGCCAAGATGGACTAGCGGGACGAGGGGCAGATACGCAGTATTTT
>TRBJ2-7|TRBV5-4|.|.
CASSLAGFEGEQYF
TGTGCCAGCAGCTTGGCAGGGTTCGAAGGCGAGCAGTACTTC
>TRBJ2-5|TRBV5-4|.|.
CASSLTGMETQYF
TGTGCCAGCAGCTTGACAGGGATGGAGACCCAGTACTTC
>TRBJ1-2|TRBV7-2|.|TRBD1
CASSLRTGVIYGYTF
TGTGCCAGCAGCTTACGGACAGGGGTTATTTATGGCTACACCTTC
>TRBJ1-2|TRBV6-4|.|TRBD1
CASRGTGTRGYTF
TGTGCCAGCAGAGGGACAGGGACGCGTGGCTACACCTTC
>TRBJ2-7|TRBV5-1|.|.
CASSLQSSSYEQYF
TGCGCCAGCAGCTTACAGTCGAGCTCCTACGAGCAGTACTTC
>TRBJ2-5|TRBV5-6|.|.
CASSLVGAGETQYF
TGTGCCAGCAGCTTGGTAGGGGCAGGAGAGACCCAGTACTTC
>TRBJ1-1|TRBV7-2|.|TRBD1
CASRGWTGGHTEAFF
TGTGCCAGCAGGGGTTGGACAGGGGGCCACACTGAAGCTTTCTTT
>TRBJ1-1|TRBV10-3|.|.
CATQGLNTEAFF
TGTGCCACGCAGGGATTGAACACTGAAGCTTTCTTT
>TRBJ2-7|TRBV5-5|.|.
CASSLGREQYF
TGTGCCAGCAGCTTGGGGAGGGAGCAGTACTTC
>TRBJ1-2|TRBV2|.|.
CATSEGMEANGYTF
TGTGCCACCTCAGAGGGGATGGAAGCGAATGGCTACACCTTC